The source of this T cell receptor (beta chain) is a study of graft-versus-host responses after intestinal transplantation. The CDR3 covers 16 residues. The ends lost 5 bases at V and 4 bases at J; junction bases unmatched: 13. Germline assignment: CDR1 SGHTS and CDR2 YDEGEE. This table comes from immunoSEQ multiplex PCR, and its TCRdb copy is limited to in-frame clones, with some not included. The table includes 15,000 to 20,000 clones, more than 80% detected once. The J gene is TRBJ1-2, the V gene TRBV5-8; 8 nucleotides align to TRBD1. The source of this sequence is a human patient who received an intestinal transplant, so some T cells may come from the graft donor. The source material was PBMCs, sampled 350 to 400 days after transplant. Here the CDR3 reads CASSTIGQGTSYGYTF. CDR3 bases: TGTGCCAGCAGTACCATTGGACAGGGAACTAGCTATGGCTACACCTTC.